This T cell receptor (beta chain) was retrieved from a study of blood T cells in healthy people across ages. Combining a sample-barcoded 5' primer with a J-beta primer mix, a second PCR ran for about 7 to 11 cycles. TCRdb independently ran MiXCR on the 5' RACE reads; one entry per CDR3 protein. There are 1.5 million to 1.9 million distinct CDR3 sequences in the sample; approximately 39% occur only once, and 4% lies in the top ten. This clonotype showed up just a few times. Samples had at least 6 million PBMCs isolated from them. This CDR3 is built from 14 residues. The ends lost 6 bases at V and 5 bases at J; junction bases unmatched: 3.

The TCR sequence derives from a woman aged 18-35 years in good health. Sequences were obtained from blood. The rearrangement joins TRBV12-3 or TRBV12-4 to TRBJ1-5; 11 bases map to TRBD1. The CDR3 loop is CASRADRGHQPQHF. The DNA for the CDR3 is TGTGCCAGCAGAGCGGACAGGGGGCATCAGCCCCAGCATTTT.